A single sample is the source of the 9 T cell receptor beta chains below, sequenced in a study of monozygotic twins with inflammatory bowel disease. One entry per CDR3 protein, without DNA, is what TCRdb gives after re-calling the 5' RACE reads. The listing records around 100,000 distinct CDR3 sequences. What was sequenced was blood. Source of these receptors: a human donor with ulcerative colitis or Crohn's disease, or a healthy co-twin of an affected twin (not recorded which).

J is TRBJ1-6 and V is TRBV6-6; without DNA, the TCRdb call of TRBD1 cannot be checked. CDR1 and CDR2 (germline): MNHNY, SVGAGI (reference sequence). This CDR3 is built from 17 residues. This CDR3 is CASSPASGTGLYSLLHF.

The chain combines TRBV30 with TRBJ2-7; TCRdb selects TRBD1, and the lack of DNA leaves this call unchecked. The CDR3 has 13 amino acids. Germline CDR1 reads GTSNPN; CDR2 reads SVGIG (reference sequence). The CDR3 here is CAWRQSPGQLQYF.

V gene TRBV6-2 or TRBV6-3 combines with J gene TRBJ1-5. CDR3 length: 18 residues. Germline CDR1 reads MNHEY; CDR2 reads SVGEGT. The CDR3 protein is CASSRYGTASYSNQPQHF.

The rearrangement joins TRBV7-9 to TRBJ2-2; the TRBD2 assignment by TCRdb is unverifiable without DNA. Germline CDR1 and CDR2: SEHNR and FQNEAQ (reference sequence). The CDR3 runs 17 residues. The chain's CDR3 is CASRSLLTRPNTGELFF. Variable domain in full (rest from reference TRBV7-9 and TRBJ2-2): DTGVSQNPRHKITKRGQNVTFRCDPISEHNRLYWYRQTLGQGPEFLTYFQNEAQLEKSRLLSDRFSAERPKGSFSTLEIQRTEQGDSAMYLCASRSLLTRPNTGELFFGEGSRLTVL.

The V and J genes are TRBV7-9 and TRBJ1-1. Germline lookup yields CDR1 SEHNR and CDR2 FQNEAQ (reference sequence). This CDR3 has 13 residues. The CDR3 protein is CASSSTAESEAFF.

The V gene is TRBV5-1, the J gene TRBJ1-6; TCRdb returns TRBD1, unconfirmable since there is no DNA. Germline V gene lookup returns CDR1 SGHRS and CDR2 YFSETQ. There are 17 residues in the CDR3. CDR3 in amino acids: CAGSFGGGSYYNSPLHF.

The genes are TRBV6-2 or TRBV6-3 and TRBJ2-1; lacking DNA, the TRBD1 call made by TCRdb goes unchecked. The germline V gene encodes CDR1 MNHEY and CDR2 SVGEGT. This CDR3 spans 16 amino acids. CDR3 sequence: CASSYGDRLGLYEQFF.

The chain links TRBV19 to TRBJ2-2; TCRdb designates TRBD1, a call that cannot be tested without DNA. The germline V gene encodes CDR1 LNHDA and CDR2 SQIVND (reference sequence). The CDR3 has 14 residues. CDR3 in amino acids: CASRHRDGGWELFF. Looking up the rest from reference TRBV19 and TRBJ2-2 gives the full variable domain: DGGITQSPKYLFRKEGQNVTLSCEQNLNHDAMYWYRQDPGQGLRLIYYSQIVNDFQKGDIAEGYSVSREKKESFPLTVTSAQKNPTAFYLCASRHRDGGWELFFGEGSRLTVL.

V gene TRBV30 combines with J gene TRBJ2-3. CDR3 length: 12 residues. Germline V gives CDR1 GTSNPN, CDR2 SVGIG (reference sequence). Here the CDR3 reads CAWSAYKDTQYF.